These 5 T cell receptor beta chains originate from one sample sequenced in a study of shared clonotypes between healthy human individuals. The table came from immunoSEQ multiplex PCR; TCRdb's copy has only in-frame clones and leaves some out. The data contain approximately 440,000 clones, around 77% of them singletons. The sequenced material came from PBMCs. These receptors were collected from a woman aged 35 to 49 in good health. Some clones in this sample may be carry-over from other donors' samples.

CDR3 amino acids: CASSPGSVITGELFF. The CDR3 region has the DNA TGTGCCAGCAGTCCCGGGTCCGTCATCACCGGGGAGCTGTTTTTT. This chain connects TRBV7-2 to TRBJ2-2; D is unclear. CDR1 and CDR2 from the germline V gene are SGHTA and FQGNSA. V was trimmed by 6 bases and J by 4 bases, leaving 15 bases between them. The CDR3 contains 15 residues.

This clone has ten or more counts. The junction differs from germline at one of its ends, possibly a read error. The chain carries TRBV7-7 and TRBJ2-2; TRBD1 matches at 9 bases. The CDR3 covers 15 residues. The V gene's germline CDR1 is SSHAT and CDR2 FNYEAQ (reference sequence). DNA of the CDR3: TGTGCTAGCAGCGCACAGGGGGCTGACACCGGGGAGCTGTTTTTT. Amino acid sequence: CASSAQGADTGELFF.

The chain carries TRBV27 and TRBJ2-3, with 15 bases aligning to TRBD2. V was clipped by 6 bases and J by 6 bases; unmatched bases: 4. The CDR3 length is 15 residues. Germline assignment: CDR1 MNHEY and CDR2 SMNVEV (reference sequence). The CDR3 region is CASSHGTSGRDTQYF. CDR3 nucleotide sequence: TGTGCCAGCAGCCACGGGACTAGCGGGAGGGATACGCAGTATTTT.

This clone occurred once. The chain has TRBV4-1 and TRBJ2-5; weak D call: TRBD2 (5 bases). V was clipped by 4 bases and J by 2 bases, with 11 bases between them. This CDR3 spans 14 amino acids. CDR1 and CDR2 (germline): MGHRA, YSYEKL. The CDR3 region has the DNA TGCGCCAGCAGCCCACTAGTACCACAAGAGACCCAGTACTTC. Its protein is CASSPLVPQETQYF.

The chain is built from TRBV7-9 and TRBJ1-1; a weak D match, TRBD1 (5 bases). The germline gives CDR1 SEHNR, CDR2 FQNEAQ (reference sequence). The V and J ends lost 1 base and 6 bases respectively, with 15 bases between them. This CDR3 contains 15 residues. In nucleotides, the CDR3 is TGTGCCAGCAGCTTAGATGTGTGGGGCTCGGCTGAAGCTTTCTTT. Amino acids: CASSLDVWGSAEAFF.